The 9 T cell receptor beta chains presented below share a single source sample, sequenced in a study of T-cell memory formation after mild COVID-19. In TCRdb, the 5' RACE reads were re-called with MiXCR into one record per CDR3 protein. The profile shows about 190,000 distinct CDR3 sequences, about a sixth of them singletons. Specimen: PBMCs or a T cell subset sorted from them (not recorded which). The source is an adult woman who had mild COVID-19 (a few samples of this study predate the infection). Cell type and time point are not known.

This clonotype turned up a few times. The V and J genes are TRBV7-8 and TRBJ1-4, with D unresolved. V lost 4 bases and J lost 5, with 17 bases in between. The CDR3 runs 16 residues. Germline V gene lookup returns CDR1 SGHVS and CDR2 FQNEAQ. The CDR3 spells CASSSTRHGPNEKLFF. For the CDR3, the DNA is TGTGCCAGCAGCTCCACCCGACACGGGCCCAATGAAAAACTGTTTTTT.

In DNA, the CDR3 is TGTGCCAGCAGCCCTGGGGGGGGGTATAATTCACCCCTCCACTTT. It specifies CASSPGGGYNSPLHF. The chain links TRBV7-6 to TRBJ1-6; D possibly corresponds to TRBD1 (5 bases). The germline gives CDR1 SGHVS, CDR2 FNYEAQ. V lost 5 bases to trimming and J lost 4 bases, with 12 bases between them. There are 15 residues in the CDR3.

This clonotype was seen only a few times. V usage is TRBV5-6 and J usage is TRBJ1-4; D not resolved. V lost 3 bases to trimming and J lost 7 bases, with 10 bases between them. The V gene's germline CDR1 is SGHDT and CDR2 YYEEEE. CDR3 length: 13 amino acids. The CDR3 bases are TGTGCCAGCAGCTCCAAAGTGGCTGAAAAACTGTTTTTT. This codes for CASSSKVAEKLFF.

This clonotype was detected only a few times. This chain links TRBV12-3 or TRBV12-4 with TRBJ1-1; 9 bases align to TRBD1. Trimming at V came to 6 bases and at J to 1 base, leaving 6 bases not matched to a gene. This CDR3 contains 15 residues. In DNA, the CDR3 is TGTGCCAGCAGCCCTTGGACAGGGGAGAACACTGAAGCTTTCTTT. Its protein is CASSPWTGENTEAFF.

The chain employs TRBV7-2 and TRBJ2-3; 9 bases map to TRBD2. The J segment lost 2 bases and the V segment lost 3 bases, leaving 3 bases of the junction unmatched. The CDR3 is made up of 15 amino acids. Germline V gene data show CDR1 as SGHTA and CDR2 as FQGNSA. The CDR3 here is CASSLSGGFTDTQYF. The CDR3 nucleotides are TGTGCCAGCAGCTTGAGCGGGGGGTTCACAGATACGCAGTATTTT.

The chain carries TRBV14 and TRBJ2-3, with unresolved D. CDR1 and CDR2 (germline): SGHDN, FVKESK. The V end was cut by 1 base, the J end by 0 bases, with 8 bases between. This CDR3 is 15 amino acids long. The CDR3 reads CASSQAWRSTDTQYF. CDR3 sequence (DNA): TGTGCCAGCAGCCAAGCTTGGAGAAGCACAGATACGCAGTATTTT.

This clonotype came up a few times. The genes are TRBV12-3 or TRBV12-4 and TRBJ1-1, with 11 bases identical to TRBD1. This CDR3 is built from 14 residues. Unmatched junction bases numbered 0, after V lost 4 bases and J lost 2 bases. The CDR3 reads CASSWTGGNTEAFF. Written as DNA, the CDR3 is TGTGCCAGCAGTTGGACAGGGGGCAACACTGAAGCTTTCTTT.

This clonotype was detected only a few times. J is TRBJ2-1 and V is TRBV20-1, with D maybe TRBD1 (6 bases). This CDR3 region has 16 residues. The V gene's germline CDR1 is DFQATT and CDR2 SNEGSKA (reference sequence). Trimming took 0 bases from V and 9 from J, leaving 21 bases between them. In nucleotides, the CDR3 is TGCAGTGCTAGAGATCCGGGACACCCCAAGGTCGGTGAGCAGTTCTTC. Its protein is CSARDPGHPKVGEQFF.

The J gene is TRBJ2-1, the V gene TRBV11-1; 9 bases match TRBD2. V dropped 2 bases and J dropped 7; count of bases not matched to a gene: 6. The germline V gene encodes CDR1 SGHAT and CDR2 FQDESV (reference sequence). The CDR3 runs 15 residues. The CDR3 coding sequence is TGTGCCAGCAGCTTAAAGCGGGGGGCCCTGAATGAGCAGTTCTTC. It codes for CASSLKRGALNEQFF.